A single sample is the source of the 8 T cell receptor beta chains below, sequenced in a study of blood T cell repertoires in COVID-19. Profiled with immunoSEQ multiplex PCR; TCRdb holds only in-frame clones, not every one. The sample carries 150,000 to 200,000 clones, roughly nine tenths recorded once. Sequenced: peripheral blood. The receptors derive from a man aged 55 to 69 with active or convalescent COVID-19.

This chain connects TRBV5-6 to TRBJ2-3; 7 positions match TRBD2. CDR3 length: 15 residues. CDR1 is SGHDT and CDR2 is YYEEEE in the germline V gene. Trimming cost V 4 bases and J 7 bases; bases outside gene matches: 12. The DNA for the CDR3 is TGTGCCAGCAGCCGTCGACAGCCCGGGGGGAATACGCAGTATTTT. This gives the protein CASSRRQPGGNTQYF.

This chain connects TRBV3-1 (or the pseudogene TRBV3-2) to TRBJ2-3; D gene uncertain. The V and J ends lost 0 bases and 2 bases respectively, with 6 bases between them. CDR3 length: 14 residues. Per the germline V gene, CDR1 is LGHDT and CDR2 is YNNKEL (reference sequence). CDR3 region: CASSQDHTTDTQYF. Written as DNA, the CDR3 is TGTGCCAGCAGCCAAGACCACACCACAGATACGCAGTATTTT.

The chain has TRBV11-1 and TRBJ2-1; D remains ambiguous. Between the trimmed V and J ends, which lost 5 bases and 8 bases, there was a span of 7 bases. This CDR3 region has 11 residues. Germline V lookup: CDR1 SGHAT, CDR2 FQDESV (reference sequence). CDR3 in amino acids: CASSRQYEQFF. CDR3 DNA: TGTGCCAGCAGCAGACAATATGAGCAGTTCTTC.

The rearrangement joins TRBV6-1 to TRBJ2-7, with 7 bases fitting TRBD1. Per germline, CDR1 MNHNS and CDR2 SASEGT. J was trimmed by 5 bases and V by 2 bases; bases with no gene match: 6. This CDR3 has 14 amino acids. In DNA, the CDR3 is TGTGCCAGCAGTGAAATAGGGACAGTAAACGAGCAGTACTTC. This encodes CASSEIGTVNEQYF.

The chain employs TRBV5-1 and TRBJ2-2; D is unresolved. V dropped 0 bases and J dropped 0 bases, with 12 bases sitting between them. The CDR3 covers 17 residues. The germline CDR1 and CDR2 sequences are SGHRS and YFSETQ. CDR3 residues: CASSLGQEASNTGELFF. The CDR3 nucleotides are TGCGCCAGCAGCTTGGGGCAGGAAGCCTCGAACACCGGGGAGCTGTTTTTT.

In this sample, this clone turned up once. The chain links TRBV2 to TRBJ1-2; tentative D call: TRBD1 (6 bases). The germline CDR1 and CDR2 sequences are SNHLY and FYNNEI. Between the trimmed V and J ends, which lost 11 bases and 8 bases, there was a span of 21 bases. The CDR3 contains 13 residues. The CDR3 spells CAGHRDQDGGYTF. CDR3 DNA: TGTGCCGGCCACAGGGACCAGGATGGGGGCTACACCTTC.

The chain combines TRBV3-1 (or the pseudogene TRBV3-2) with TRBJ1-3, with D tentatively TRBD1 (6 bases). V was trimmed by 8 bases and J by 4 bases, leaving 12 bases between them. CDR1 is LGHDT and CDR2 is YNNKEL in the germline V gene (reference sequence). The CDR3 loop spans 13 amino acids. CDR3 region: CASQPGVGNTIYF. CDR3 DNA sequence: TGTGCCAGCCAGCCAGGGGTAGGAAACACCATATATTTT.

This clone turned up a few times. The V call is TRBV5-1, the J call TRBJ2-2; 10 bases agree with TRBD2. After removal of 4 bases from V and 1 base from J, the junction contained 10 bases not matched to a gene. Germline CDR1 reads SGHRS; CDR2 reads YFSETQ. The CDR3 length is 18 residues. CDR3 sequence: CASSAAGTSVVNTGELFF. In nucleotides, the CDR3 is TGCGCCAGCAGCGCAGCCGGGACTAGCGTAGTGAACACCGGGGAGCTGTTTTTT. The variable domain in full, with the rest retrieved from reference TRBV5-1 and TRBJ2-2, is KAGVTQTPRYLIKTRGQQVTLSCSPISGHRSVSWYQQTPGQGLQFLFEYFSETQRNKGNFPGRFSGRQFSNSRSEMNVSTLELGDSALYLCASSAAGTSVVNTGELFFGEGSRLTVL.